This note documents a single T cell receptor (beta chain) sequence. The J segment lost 5 bases and the V segment lost 5 bases, leaving 14 bases of the junction unmatched. CDR1 and CDR2 from the germline V gene are SGHVS and FQNEAQ. The CDR3 has 16 amino acids. Random hexamers were used to reverse transcribe roughly 0.45 to 1 ug of RNA. By means of immunoSEQ multiplex PCR, TCR beta CDR3 spanning 54 Vbeta and 13 Jbeta underwent amplification. TCRdb redid the calling of the immunoSEQ multiplex PCR reads with MiXCR, one entry per CDR3 protein. The data hold fewer than 300,000 distinct CDR3 sequences, with roughly 84% observed a single time. The entry originates in a study of CD8 T cells in Susac syndrome.

The TCR comes from a human donor with multiple sclerosis. The rearrangement links TRBV7-8 to TRBJ2-7; TRBD1 matches 8 bases. The sample consisted of CD8+ T cells from PBMCs. CDR3 nucleotides: TGTGCCAGCAGCCTTCCGACAGGGGTGATAGTCCACGAGCAGTACTTC. Its protein is CASSLPTGVIVHEQYF.